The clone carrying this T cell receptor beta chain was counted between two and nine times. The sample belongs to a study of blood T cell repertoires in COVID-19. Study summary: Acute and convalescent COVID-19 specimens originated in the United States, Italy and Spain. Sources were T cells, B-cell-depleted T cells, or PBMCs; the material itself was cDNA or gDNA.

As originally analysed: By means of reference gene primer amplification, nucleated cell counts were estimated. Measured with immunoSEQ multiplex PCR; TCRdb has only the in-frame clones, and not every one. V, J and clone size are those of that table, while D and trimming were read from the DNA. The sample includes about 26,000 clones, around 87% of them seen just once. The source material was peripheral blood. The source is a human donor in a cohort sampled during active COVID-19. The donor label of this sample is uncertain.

The CDR3 sequence is CASSGGLYEQYF. CDR3 DNA sequence: TGCGCCAGCAGTGGGGGACTCTACGAGCAGTACTTC. The V gene is TRBV10-1, the J gene TRBJ2-7; D is possibly TRBD2 (6 bases). Germline V gene sequence: CDR1 WNHNN, CDR2 SYGVQD (reference sequence). The CDR3 consists of 12 residues. Trimming removed 4 bases from V and 3 bases from J, with 7 bases in between.